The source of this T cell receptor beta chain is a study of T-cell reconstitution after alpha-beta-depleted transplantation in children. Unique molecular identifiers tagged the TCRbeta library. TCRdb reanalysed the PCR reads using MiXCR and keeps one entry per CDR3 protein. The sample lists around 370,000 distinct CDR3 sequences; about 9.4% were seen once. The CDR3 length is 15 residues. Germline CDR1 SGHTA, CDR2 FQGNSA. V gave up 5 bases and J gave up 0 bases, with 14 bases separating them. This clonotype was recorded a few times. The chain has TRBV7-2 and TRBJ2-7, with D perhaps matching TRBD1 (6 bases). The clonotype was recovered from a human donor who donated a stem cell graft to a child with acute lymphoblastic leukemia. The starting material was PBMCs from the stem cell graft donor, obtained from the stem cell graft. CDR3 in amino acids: CASSPQDSSSYEQYF. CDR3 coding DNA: TGTGCCAGCAGCCCCCAGGACAGTAGCTCCTACGAGCAGTACTTC.